This T cell receptor beta chain was identified during a study of blood T cell repertoires in COVID-19. Source study methods: Estimation of nucleated cell counts was performed using reference gene primer amplification. Method: immunoSEQ multiplex PCR; TCRdb's copy keeps in-frame clones and lacks some. V and J calls and clone size follow that table, whereas D and trimming were derived from the DNA. The sample lists some 200,000 clones; 94% were seen once. Germline V lookup: CDR1 LGHNT, CDR2 FRNRAP. V shed 0 bases and J shed 4 bases, with 12 bases lying between them. This CDR3 spans 16 amino acids. The V call is TRBV12-5, the J call TRBJ2-2; D possibly corresponds to TRBD2 (5 bases). Sequenced material: peripheral blood. This sequence was found in a man under 40 with COVID-19, enrolled during active disease. DNA of the CDR3: TGTGCTAGTGGTTTGGTATCTACCCGGGGCACCGGGGAGCTGTTTTTT. Its protein is CASGLVSTRGTGELFF.